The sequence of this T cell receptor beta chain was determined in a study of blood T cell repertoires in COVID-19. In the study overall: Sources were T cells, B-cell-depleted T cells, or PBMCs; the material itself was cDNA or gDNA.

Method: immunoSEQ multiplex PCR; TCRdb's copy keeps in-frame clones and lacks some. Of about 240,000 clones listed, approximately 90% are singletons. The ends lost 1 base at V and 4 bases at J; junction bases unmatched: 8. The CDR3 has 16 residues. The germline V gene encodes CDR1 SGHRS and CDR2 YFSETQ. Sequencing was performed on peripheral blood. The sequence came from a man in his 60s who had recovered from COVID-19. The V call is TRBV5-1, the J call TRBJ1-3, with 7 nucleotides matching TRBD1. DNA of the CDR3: TGCGCCAGCAGCTTGACTTTTACAGGGGTCGGAAACACCATATATTTT. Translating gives CASSLTFTGVGNTIYF.